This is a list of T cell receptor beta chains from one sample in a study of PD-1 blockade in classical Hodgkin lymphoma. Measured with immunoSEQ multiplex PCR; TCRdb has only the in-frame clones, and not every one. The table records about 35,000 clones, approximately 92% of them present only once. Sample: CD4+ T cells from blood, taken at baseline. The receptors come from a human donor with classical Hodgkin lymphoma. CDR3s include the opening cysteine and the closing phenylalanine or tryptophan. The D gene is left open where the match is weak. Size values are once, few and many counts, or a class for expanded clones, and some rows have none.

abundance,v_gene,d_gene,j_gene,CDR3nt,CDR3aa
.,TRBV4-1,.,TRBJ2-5,TGCGCCAGCAGCCAAGGTAGCCGAGAGACCCAGTACTTC,CASSQGSRETQYF
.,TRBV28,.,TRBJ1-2,TGTGCCAGCAGTTTACTTGCAGGGCCCTACACCTTC,CASSLLAGPYTF
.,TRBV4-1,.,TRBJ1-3,TGCGCCAGCAGCCGGGACGGGAAGAACACCATATATTTT,CASSRDGKNTIYF
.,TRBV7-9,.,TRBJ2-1,TGTGCCAGCAGCTTACGTCCCGCTAACAATGAGCAGTTCTTC,CASSLRPANNEQFF
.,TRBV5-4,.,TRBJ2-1,TGTGCCAGCAGCTTCCATAGTTGGGGTGGGTTCTTC,CASSFHSWGGFF
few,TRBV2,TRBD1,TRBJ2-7,TGTGCCAGCAGTGAAGCGCTTCAGGGGGCTTTCTCCGAGCAGTACTTC,CASSEALQGAFSEQYF
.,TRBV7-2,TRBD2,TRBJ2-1,TGTGCCAGCAGTCGGACTAGCGGGAGGGCACGGAATGAGCAGTTCTTC,CASSRTSGRARNEQFF
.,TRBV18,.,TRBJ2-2,TGTGCCAGCTCACCCCCTCGGGGGACAGTTGGGACTAGAATCACCGGGGAGCTGTTTTTT,CASSPPRGTVGTRITGELFF
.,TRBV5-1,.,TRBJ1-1,TGCGCCAGCACTGGCGGGGCCCTGAACACTGAAGCTTTCTTT,CASTGGALNTEAFF
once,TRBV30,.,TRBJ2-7,TGTGCCTGGAGTCTCTACGTCGATATCGCCTACGAGCAGTACTTC,CAWSLYVDIAYEQYF
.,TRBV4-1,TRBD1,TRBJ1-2,TGCGCCAGCAGACAGACCGGGACAGGGTTAAAGAGGGGCTACACCTTC,CASRQTGTGLKRGYTF
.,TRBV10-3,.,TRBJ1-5,TGTGCCATCAGTGCCGGGGATCAGCCCCAGCATTTT,CAISAGDQPQHF
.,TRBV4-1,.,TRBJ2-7,TGCGCCAGCAGCCACCTACAGGGCTACGAGCAGTACTTC,CASSHLQGYEQYF
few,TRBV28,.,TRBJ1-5,TGTGCCAGCGGTCGGGGGGGGCCGGGTCAGCCCCAGCATTTT,CASGRGGPGQPQHF
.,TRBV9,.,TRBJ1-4,TGTGCCAGCAGCCCCGAGAACGTTGCTAATGAAAAACTGTTTTTT,CASSPENVANEKLFF
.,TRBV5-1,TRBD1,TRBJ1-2,TGCGCCAGCAGCCAACGAACCGGGACAGTCGGACTTAACTATGGCTACACCTTC,CASSQRTGTVGLNYGYTF
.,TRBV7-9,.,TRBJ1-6,TGTGCCAGCAGCAGAGCTAATTCACCCCTCCACTTT,CASSRANSPLHF
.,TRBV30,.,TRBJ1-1,TGTGCCTGGAGTCGAAGCCCGACAGCCGAAGCTTTCTTT,CAWSRSPTAEAFF
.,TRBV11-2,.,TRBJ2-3,TGTGCCAGCAGCTTAGATGAAGGCAGGTTCACAGATACGCAGTATTTT,CASSLDEGRFTDTQYF
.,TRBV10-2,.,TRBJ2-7,TGCGCCAGCAGGGGTTTGTTCGACGAGCAGTACTTC,CASRGLFDEQYF
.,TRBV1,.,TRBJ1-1,TGCACCAGCAGCCATCAGGGTGAGAACACTGAAGCTTTCTTT,CTSSHQGENTEAFF
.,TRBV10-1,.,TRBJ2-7,TGCGCCAGCGGGGACGTCTACGAGCAGTACTTC,CASGDVYEQYF
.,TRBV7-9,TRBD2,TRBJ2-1,TGTGCCAGCAGCTCCCCGGCGGGAGGGTACAATGAGCAGTTCTTC,CASSSPAGGYNEQFF
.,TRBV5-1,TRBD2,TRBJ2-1,TGCGCCAGCAGCTTGGCTCTAGCGGGGTACAATGAGCAGTTCTTC,CASSLALAGYNEQFF
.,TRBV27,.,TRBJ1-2,TGTGCCAGTGCTTTTGGACAGAGCTATGGCTACACCTTC,CASAFGQSYGYTF
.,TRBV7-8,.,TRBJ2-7,TGTGCCAGCAGCATGGACTACGAGCAGTACTTC,CASSMDYEQYF
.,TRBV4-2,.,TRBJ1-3,TGTGCCAGCAGCCAAGCTACCGGGTCCGGAAACACCATATATTTT,CASSQATGSGNTIYF
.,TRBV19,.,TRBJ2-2,TGTGCCAGTCGTCACCGGACCCTGGGTGCCGGGGAGCTGTTTTTT,CASRHRTLGAGELFF
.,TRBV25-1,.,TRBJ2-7,TGTGCCAGCAGTGAATTGGACAAGACTTACGAGCAGTACTTC,CASSELDKTYEQYF
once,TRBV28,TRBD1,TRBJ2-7,TGTGCCATCGCCGTGGACAGGGTGTTTAACGAGCAGTACTTC,CAIAVDRVFNEQYF
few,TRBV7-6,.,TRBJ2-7,TGTGCCAGCAGCTCCCTGCGTTCCTACGAGCAGTACTTC,CASSSLRSYEQYF
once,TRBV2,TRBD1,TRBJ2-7,TGTGCCAGCCCAGGGGGCGAATACTACGAGCAGTACTTC,CASPGGEYYEQYF